The text below deals with one T cell receptor (beta chain). This clonotype was seen ten or more times. No antigen is known for it. No much larger clone exists at a distance of one base, and base qualities are not known. The sample belongs to a study of T cells after yellow fever vaccination (dated by TCRdb to the late 2010s). Concerning the study at large: The SMART-Seq v4 Ultra Low Input RNA kit was used to prepare libraries from fractions with low cell numbers. To track T-cell clones before and after primary and booster YFV17D yellow fever vaccination, bulk TCR alpha and beta repertoires were sequenced longitudinally. Two healthy male donors, one aged 18 to 29 and one aged 30 to 39 years, were included in the cohort. Blood was collected at multiple timepoints before and after primary and secondary immunization, and bulk PBMC replicates and cell subsets were isolated. Summary of the overall study and its limitations: Because only two donors were included in the study, the extent to which the findings can be generalized is limited. Computational filtering was needed because FACS-sorted repertoires could contain abundant contaminating clonotypes from the bulk population. A small fraction of clonotypes showed up in both the CD4 and CD8 compartments, probably as a result of convergent recombination. After the booster, most clones that had expanded after primary vaccination were detected again (almost 97% of CD4 and around nine tenths of CD8), suggesting broad maintenance of memory. Compared with the primary T-cell response, the secondary T-cell response was faster but weaker, reaching its peak on day 5 rather than on day 15.

What this sample's treatment or condition label stands for: live attenuated yellow fever vaccine strain. PBMCs were isolated from peripheral blood using a standard Ficoll-Paque protocol. Dynabeads CD4 and CD8 positive selection kits were used to isolate the CD4 and CD8 T-cell fractions. TriZol was used to extract RNA from bulk PBMCs, from CD4 and CD8 fractions, and from dextramer-positive and dextramer-negative fractions. TCR cDNA was synthesized by 5'RACE template switching, through which a universal primer site and unique molecular identifiers were introduced. Priming for cDNA synthesis came from both the TCR alpha and TCR beta constant segments. Library amplification involved two PCR steps, and the second step added sample barcodes and sequencing adapters. Sequencing of libraries was done on Illumina HiSeq 2500 (2x100 bp) or NovaSeq (2x150 bp). From the authors' description of their analysis: Reads were demultiplexed and collapsed into UMI consensus sequences with MIGEC, and V(D)J alignment was performed with MiXCR. Clonotypes responding to the vaccine were identified with edgeR on replicate PBMC samples, with the criteria of FDR below 0.01 and a log2 fold change above 5 up to day 15. Each bulk clonotype was labeled CD4 or CD8 based on which sequenced repertoire, CD4 or CD8, contained the clonotype at higher abundance. Through fastp at Q25 and MiXCR, TCRdb rebuilt clones from the public reads, retaining in-frame beta chains. CDR3 protein duplicates are merged, each entry listing the most common genes and DNA. The V and J calls reflect TCRdb's pipeline rather than the authors' work. In all, the sample holds some 69,000 distinct CDR3 sequences, and approximately 6.2% of those were seen once. The ten biggest clones cover 2.2% of the sample.

V has 4 bases trimmed and J has 4 bases trimmed; junction bases matching no gene number 13. The CDR3 covers 19 residues, taking in both the cysteine and the phenylalanine. Just the 57-base CDR3 DNA is kept, in frame starting at base 1. CDR1 and CDR2, per the germline V gene, are SGHRS and YFSETQ. The sequences come from CD4+ T cells sorted from PBMCs, collected less than 18 days after the first yellow fever vaccination. This TCR came from a man in his late teens or twenties who received the YFV17D yellow fever vaccine. The chain is made from TRBV5-1 and TRBJ2-6; TRBD1 agrees with 11 junctional bases. The DNA sequence is given as TGCGCCAGCAGCAAAGGTCCCGGGACAGGGGGTTCAGGGGCCAACGTCCTGACTTTC. Its coded protein is CASSKGPGTGGSGANVLTF.